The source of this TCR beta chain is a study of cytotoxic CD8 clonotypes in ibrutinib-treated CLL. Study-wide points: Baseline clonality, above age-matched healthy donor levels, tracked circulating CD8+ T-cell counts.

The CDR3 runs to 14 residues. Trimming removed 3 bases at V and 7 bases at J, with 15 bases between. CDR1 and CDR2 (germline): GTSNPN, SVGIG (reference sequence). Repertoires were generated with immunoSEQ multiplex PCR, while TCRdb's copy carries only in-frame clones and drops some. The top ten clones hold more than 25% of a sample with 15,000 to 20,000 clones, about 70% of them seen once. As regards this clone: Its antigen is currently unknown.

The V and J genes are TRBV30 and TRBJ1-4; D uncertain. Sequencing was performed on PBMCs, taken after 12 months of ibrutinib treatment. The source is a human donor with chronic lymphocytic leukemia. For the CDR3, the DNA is TGTGCCTGGAGCCCTATGGAGGGTGGTGAAAAACTGTTTTTT. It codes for CAWSPMEGGEKLFF.